These 14 T cell receptor beta chains share one sample of origin, sequenced in a study of vaccination and CD4 T cells after COVID-19. Cultured CD4+ T cell DNA underwent sequencing with the Oncomine TCR Beta short-read assay. TCRdb re-analysed the PCR reads in MiXCR, keeping a single row per CDR3 protein. Of around 25,000 distinct CDR3 sequences listed, 60% to 80% were seen once; the top ten hold around 15%. Specified treatment: approximately nine-day PBMC culture with coronavirus spike peptide pools or control peptides (ViraFEST assay). Antigen specificity for these receptors is unknown. The sample consisted of CD4+ T cells from blood, cultured in vitro, taken after SARS-CoV-2 vaccination. The receptors come from a human donor who received a COVID-19 vaccine.

The rearrangement joins TRBV20-1 to TRBJ1-1; D is undetermined. The V gene lost 0 bases and the J gene lost 1 base, with 18 bases spanning the gap. Germline values: CDR1 DFQATT, CDR2 SNEGSKA (reference sequence). The CDR3 is 17 amino acids. The DNA for the CDR3 is TGCAGTGCTAGAGATATATGGGCCTTGAGGGAGAACACTGAAGCTTTCTTT. As protein: CSARDIWALRENTEAFF.

This clonotype was counted only a few times. V is TRBV30 and J is TRBJ1-6; D possibly corresponds to TRBD1 (6 bases). V was pared by 8 bases and J by 4 bases, with 15 bases between. CDR3 length: 14 amino acids. CDR1 and CDR2 (germline): GTSNPN, SVGIG (reference sequence). Written as DNA, the CDR3 is TGTGCCGGCACCGGGACAAGTTATAATTCACCCCTCCACTTT. The encoded protein is CAGTGTSYNSPLHF.

This clonotype showed up just once. The gene calls are TRBV24-1 and TRBJ1-5; D uncertain. Germline V CDR1 and CDR2: KGHDR, SFDVKD. This CDR3 is built from 15 residues. V was trimmed by 8 bases and J by 6 bases, leaving 19 bases between them. CDR3 region: CATISTKSPTQPQHF. The CDR3 coding sequence is TGTGCCACCATCTCGACAAAAAGTCCAACTCAGCCCCAGCATTTT.

The chain employs TRBV7-9 and TRBJ1-2; no definite D call. This CDR3 comprises 14 residues. The V gene's germline CDR1 is SEHNR and CDR2 FQNEAQ (reference sequence). Trimming left V 5 bases short and J 2 bases short, with 12 bases between. CDR3 residues: CASSLTAENYGYTF. In nucleotides, the CDR3 is TGTGCCAGCAGCCTAACGGCCGAGAACTATGGCTACACCTTC.

The V gene is TRBV19, the J gene TRBJ1-1; 11 bases align to TRBD1. Trimming removed 8 bases from V and 5 bases from J; junction bases left unmatched: 4. This CDR3 spans 13 amino acids. The germline V gene has CDR1 LNHDA and CDR2 SQIVND (reference sequence). CDR3 nucleotides: TGTGCCAGTGGACAGGGGGCAAGAACTGAAGCTTTCTTT. It is translated as CASGQGARTEAFF.

The J gene is TRBJ1-4, the V gene TRBV7-9; D is uncertain. Trimming shortened V by 0 bases and J by 5 bases, and 10 bases separated the two germline ends. CDR1 and CDR2 (germline): SEHNR, FQNEAQ (reference sequence). This CDR3 contains 15 residues. CDR3 region: CASSLALEVNEKLFF. The CDR3 DNA sequence: TGTGCCAGCAGCTTAGCTTTGGAGGTGAATGAAAAACTGTTTTTT.

This chain uses TRBV20-1 with TRBJ2-3; the match to TRBD2 covers 7 bases. V shed 6 bases and J 6 bases; nucleotides not matched to a gene: 9. This CDR3 contains 13 residues. Germline CDR1 reads DFQATT; CDR2 reads SNEGSKA (reference sequence). The CDR3, as DNA: TGCAGTGCCGGACGACTAGCAGGGGATACGCAGTATTTT. Translated: CSAGRLAGDTQYF.

V gene TRBV21-1 combines with J gene TRBJ1-2; the table's TRBD1 call for D was not verified on the DNA. TRBV21-1 is a documented pseudogene. This CDR3 has 18 residues. In DNA, the CDR3 is TGTGCCAGCAGCAAAGCGGGTACGAGGGGGACCACTAACTATGGCTACACCTTC. This codes for CASSKAGTRGTTNYGYTF.

The V and J genes are TRBV18 and TRBJ1-6; D is perhaps TRBD1 (5 bases). In germline, CDR1 is KGHSH, CDR2 LQKENI. The V end was cut by 5 bases, the J end by 5 bases, with 10 bases between. The length of the CDR3 is 14 residues. CDR3: CASSGTGNNSPLHF. DNA for the CDR3: TGTGCCAGCTCAGGCACAGGAAATAATTCACCCCTCCACTTT.

The chain uses TRBV21-1 and TRBJ2-3; the table's D call, TRBD1, was not checked against the DNA. TRBV21-1 is classified as a pseudogene. The CDR3 runs 17 residues. The CDR3 sequence is CASSKERTGEGTDTQYF. The CDR3 DNA sequence: TGTGCCAGCAGCAAAGAGAGGACAGGGGAAGGCACAGATACGCAGTATTTT.

Notes on this clonotype: Compared with germline, one end of the junction differs, possibly owing to a read error. The chain combines TRBV5-3 with TRBJ1-1; D remains ambiguous. TRBV5-3 is an ORF for which the function is uncertain. The CDR3 consists of 16 residues. CDR3 in DNA: TGTGCCAGCAGCTTGGTAAATACGGGGTGGTACACTGAAGCTTTCTTT. It yields the protein CASSLVNTGWYTEAFF.

The chain couples TRBV19 to TRBJ2-2; D gene unclear. The CDR3 covers 14 residues. Trimming removed 6 bases at V and 7 bases at J, with 15 bases between. Germline CDR1 is LNHDA and CDR2 is SQIVND (reference sequence). The chain's CDR3 is CASRGRAEGGELFF. The DNA of the CDR3 is TGTGCCAGTAGAGGTCGGGCAGAAGGCGGGGAGCTGTTTTTT. Full variable domain (missing parts from reference TRBV19 and TRBJ2-2): DGGITQSPKYLFRKEGQNVTLSCEQNLNHDAMYWYRQDPGQGLRLIYYSQIVNDFQKGDIAEGYSVSREKKESFPLTVTSAQKNPTAFYLCASRGRAEGGELFFGEGSRLTVL.

This rearrangement joins TRBV6-1 to TRBJ2-7; 9 positions match TRBD2. The V and J ends lost 10 bases and 0 bases, in that order; junction bases with no gene match: 10. CDR1 is MNHNS and CDR2 is SASEGT in the germline V gene. The CDR3 has 15 amino acids. The CDR3 DNA reads as TGTGCCACCACGACCGGGACTAGCCCCTCCTACGAGCAGTACTTC. Translating it yields CATTTGTSPSYEQYF.

The chain recombines TRBV19 with TRBJ1-6; D is perhaps TRBD1 (5 bases). Germline loops: CDR1 LNHDA, CDR2 SQIVND (reference sequence). There are 13 residues in the CDR3. The V and J ends lost 6 bases and 7 bases respectively, with 10 bases between them. CDR3 sequence reads: CASRSRGNSPLHF. CDR3 DNA: TGTGCCAGTAGATCAAGGGGCAATTCACCCCTCCACTTT.